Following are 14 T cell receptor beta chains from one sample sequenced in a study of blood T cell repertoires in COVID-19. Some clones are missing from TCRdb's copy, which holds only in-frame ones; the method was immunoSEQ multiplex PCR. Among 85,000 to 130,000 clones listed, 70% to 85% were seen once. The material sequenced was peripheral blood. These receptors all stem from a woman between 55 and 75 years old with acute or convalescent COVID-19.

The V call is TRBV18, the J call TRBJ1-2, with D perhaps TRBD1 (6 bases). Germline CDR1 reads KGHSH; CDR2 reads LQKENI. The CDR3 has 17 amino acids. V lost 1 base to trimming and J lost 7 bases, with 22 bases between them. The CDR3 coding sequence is TGTGCCAGCTCACCACGGACAGACGCTACCTCTATGCGTGGCTACACCTTC. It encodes CASSPRTDATSMRGYTF.

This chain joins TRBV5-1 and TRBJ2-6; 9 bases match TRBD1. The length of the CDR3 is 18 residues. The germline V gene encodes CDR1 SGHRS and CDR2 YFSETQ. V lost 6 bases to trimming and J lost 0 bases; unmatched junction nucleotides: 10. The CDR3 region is CASNRGTGTLSGANVLTF. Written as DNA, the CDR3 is TGCGCCAGCAATAGAGGGACAGGGACCCTCTCTGGGGCCAACGTCCTGACTTTC.

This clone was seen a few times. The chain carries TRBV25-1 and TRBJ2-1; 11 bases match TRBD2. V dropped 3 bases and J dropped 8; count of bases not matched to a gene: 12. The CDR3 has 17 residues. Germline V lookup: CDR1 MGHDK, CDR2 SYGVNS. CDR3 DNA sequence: TGTGCCAGCAGTGATCCCGGTAGCGGGAGGGCCAGGGATGAGCAGTTCTTC. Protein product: CASSDPGSGRARDEQFF.

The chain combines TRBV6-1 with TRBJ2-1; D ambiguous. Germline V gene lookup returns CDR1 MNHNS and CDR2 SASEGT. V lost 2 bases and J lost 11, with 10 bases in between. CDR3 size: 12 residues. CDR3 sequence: CASSESELKQFF. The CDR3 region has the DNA TGTGCCAGCAGTGAATCTGAACTAAAGCAGTTCTTC.

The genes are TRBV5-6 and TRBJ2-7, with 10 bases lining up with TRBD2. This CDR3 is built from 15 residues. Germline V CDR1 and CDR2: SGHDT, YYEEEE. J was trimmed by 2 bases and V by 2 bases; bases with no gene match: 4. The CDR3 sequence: CASSLAGGPTYEQYF. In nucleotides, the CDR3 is TGTGCCAGCAGCTTAGCGGGAGGGCCCACCTACGAGCAGTACTTC.

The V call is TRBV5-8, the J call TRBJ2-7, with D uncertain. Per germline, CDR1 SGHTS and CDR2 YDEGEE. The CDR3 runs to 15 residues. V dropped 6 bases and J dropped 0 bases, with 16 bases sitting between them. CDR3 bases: TGTGCCAGCACCCAACCTGCGGCGGACTCCTACGAGCAGTACTTC. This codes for CASTQPAADSYEQYF.

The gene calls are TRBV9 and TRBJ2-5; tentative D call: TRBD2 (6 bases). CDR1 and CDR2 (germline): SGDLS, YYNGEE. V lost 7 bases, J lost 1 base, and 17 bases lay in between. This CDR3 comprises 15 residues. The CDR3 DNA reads TGTGCCAGCGGTACAACTGGGGGGAGCCAAGAGACCCAGTACTTC. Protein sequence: CASGTTGGSQETQYF.

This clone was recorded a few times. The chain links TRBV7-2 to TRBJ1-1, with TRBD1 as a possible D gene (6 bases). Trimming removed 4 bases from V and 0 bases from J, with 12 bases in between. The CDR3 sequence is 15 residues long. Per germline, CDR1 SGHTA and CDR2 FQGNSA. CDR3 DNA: TGTGCCAGCAGCTACCCAGGGGTAGTGAACACTGAAGCTTTCTTT. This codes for CASSYPGVVNTEAFF. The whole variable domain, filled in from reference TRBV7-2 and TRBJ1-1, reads GAGVSQSPSNKVTEKGKDVELRCDPISGHTALYWYRQSLGQGLEFLIYFQGNSAPDKSGLPSDRFSAERTGGSVSTLTIQRTQQEDSAVYLCASSYPGVVNTEAFFGQGTRLTVV.

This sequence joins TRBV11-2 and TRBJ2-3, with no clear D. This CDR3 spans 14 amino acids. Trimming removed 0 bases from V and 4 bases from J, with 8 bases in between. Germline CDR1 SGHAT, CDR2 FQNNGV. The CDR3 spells CASSLDRVADTQYF. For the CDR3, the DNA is TGTGCCAGCAGCTTAGATCGGGTGGCAGATACGCAGTATTTT.

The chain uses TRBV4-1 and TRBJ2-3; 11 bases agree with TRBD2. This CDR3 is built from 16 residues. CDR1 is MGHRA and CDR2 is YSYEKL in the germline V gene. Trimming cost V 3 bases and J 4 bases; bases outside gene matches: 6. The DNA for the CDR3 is TGCGCCAGCAGCCACGTGAATAGCGGGGGGGCAGATACGCAGTATTTT. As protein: CASSHVNSGGADTQYF.

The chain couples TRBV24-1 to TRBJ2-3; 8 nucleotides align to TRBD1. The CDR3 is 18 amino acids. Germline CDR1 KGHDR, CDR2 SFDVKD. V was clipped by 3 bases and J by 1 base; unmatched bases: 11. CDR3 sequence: CATSDQDRATPRTDTQYF. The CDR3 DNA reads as TGTGCCACCAGTGATCAGGACAGGGCGACGCCTCGCACAGATACGCAGTATTTT.

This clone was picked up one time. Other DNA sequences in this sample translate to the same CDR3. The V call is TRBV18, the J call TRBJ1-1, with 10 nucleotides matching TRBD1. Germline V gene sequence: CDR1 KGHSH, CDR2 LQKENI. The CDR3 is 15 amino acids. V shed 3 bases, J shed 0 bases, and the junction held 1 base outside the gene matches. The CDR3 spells CASSPGTGVNTEAFF. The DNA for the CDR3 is TGTGCCAGCTCACCTGGGACAGGGGTGAACACTGAAGCTTTCTTT.

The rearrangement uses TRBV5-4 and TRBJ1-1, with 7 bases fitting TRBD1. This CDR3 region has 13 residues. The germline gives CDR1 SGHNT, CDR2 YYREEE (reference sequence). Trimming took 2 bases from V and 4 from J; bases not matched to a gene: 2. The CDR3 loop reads CASSFPGGTEAFF. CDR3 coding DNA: TGTGCCAGCAGCTTCCCAGGGGGCACTGAAGCTTTCTTT.

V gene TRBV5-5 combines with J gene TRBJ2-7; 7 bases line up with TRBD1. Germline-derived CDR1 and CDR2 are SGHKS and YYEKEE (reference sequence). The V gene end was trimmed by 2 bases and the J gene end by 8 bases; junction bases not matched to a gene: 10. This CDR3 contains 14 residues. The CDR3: CASSFENRGLQQYF. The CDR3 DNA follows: TGTGCCAGCAGCTTTGAAAACAGGGGCTTGCAGCAGTACTTC.